This T cell receptor beta chain derives from a study of T cells in Graves' hyperthyroidism and ophthalmopathy. Study-wide context: Peripheral blood was collected at initial diagnosis, before any treatment. Study-wide findings and caveats: Peripheral blood also featured most of the thyroid clonotypes expanded above 0.001.

V dropped 5 bases and J dropped 7 bases, with 15 bases sitting between them. The CDR3 consists of 13 residues. CDR1 SGHVS and CDR2 FNYEAQ come from the germline V gene. Disease duration was under 3 months in the ophthalmopathy patients, who also had a Clinical Activity Score of at least 3 and a NOSPECS grade of at least 4. Not enrolled were patients with uncontrolled infection, other autoimmune disease, pregnancy or lactation. Points on this clonotype: Its antigen remains unknown.

From RNA transcripts, TCR beta CDR3 regions were amplified. During a first-round RT-PCR of the TCR CDR3, the HTBI primer set was used. TCRdb reanalysed the multiplex PCR reads using MiXCR and keeps one entry per CDR3 protein. The repertoire holds hundreds of thousands of distinct CDR3 sequences, with less than 25% as singletons. This TCR was sampled from a man aged 30 to 45 with Graves' ophthalmopathy. The sequenced sample consisted of blood. This chain links TRBV7-6 with TRBJ2-7; D is unresolved. The CDR3 sequence: CASSTDLLGEQYF. Here the CDR3 DNA reads TGTGCCAGCAGCACGGACCTCCTCGGGGAGCAGTACTTC.